This TCR beta chain was sequenced in a study of OX40 agonist ivuxolimab in advanced cancers. Study summary: The patients received ivuxolimab by intravenous route every 2 weeks at 0.01 to 10 mg/kg. A history of anti-PD-1, anti-PD-L1 or anti-CTLA-4 therapy was acceptable, and around 36% had some. Three patients had partial responses: one hepatocellular carcinoma, two cutaneous melanoma.

The method was immunoSEQ multiplex PCR; TCRdb's version includes in-frame clones alone and lacks a portion of them. The sample lists around 86,000 clones, roughly 82% occurring once. CDR1 is MNHNY and CDR2 is SVGAGI in the germline V gene (reference sequence). J was trimmed by 3 bases and V by 0 bases; bases with no gene match: 1. The CDR3 spans 15 residues. The input for sequencing was CD4+ or CD8+ T cells sorted from blood, taken in a trial of the OX40 agonist ivuxolimab. The TCR sequence derives from an adult with an advanced solid tumor such as melanoma, head and neck, liver or kidney cancer. The chain carries TRBV6-6 and TRBJ1-5; TRBD1 aligns across 8 bases. CDR3 in amino acids: CASSYSTGDNQPQHF. In DNA form, the CDR3 reads TGTGCCAGCAGTTACTCGACAGGGGACAATCAGCCCCAGCATTTT.